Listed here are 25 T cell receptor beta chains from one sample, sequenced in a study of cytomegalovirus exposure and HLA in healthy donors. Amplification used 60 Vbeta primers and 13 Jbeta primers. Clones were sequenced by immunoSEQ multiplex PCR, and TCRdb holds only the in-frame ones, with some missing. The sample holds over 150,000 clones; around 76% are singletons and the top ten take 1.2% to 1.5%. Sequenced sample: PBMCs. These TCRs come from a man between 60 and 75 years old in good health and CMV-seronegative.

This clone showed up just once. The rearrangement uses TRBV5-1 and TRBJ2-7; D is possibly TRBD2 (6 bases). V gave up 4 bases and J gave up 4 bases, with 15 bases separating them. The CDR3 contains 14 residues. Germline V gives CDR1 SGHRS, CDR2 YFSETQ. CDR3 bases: TGCGCCAGCAGCGCGGGACTTTCCTTATACGAGCAGTACTTC. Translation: CASSAGLSLYEQYF.

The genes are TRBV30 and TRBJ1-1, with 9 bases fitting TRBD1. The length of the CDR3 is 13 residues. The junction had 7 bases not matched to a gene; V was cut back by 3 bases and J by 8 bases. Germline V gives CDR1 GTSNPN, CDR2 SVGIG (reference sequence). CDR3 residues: CAWRGQGFQEAFF. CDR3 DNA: TGTGCCTGGAGGGGACAGGGTTTTCAGGAAGCTTTCTTT.

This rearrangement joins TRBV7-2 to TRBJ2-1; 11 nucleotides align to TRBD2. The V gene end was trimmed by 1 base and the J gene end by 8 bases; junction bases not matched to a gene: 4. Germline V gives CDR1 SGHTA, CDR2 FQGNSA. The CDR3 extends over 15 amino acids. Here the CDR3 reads CASSLVSGGAYEQFF. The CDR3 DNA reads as TGTGCCAGCAGCTTAGTTAGCGGGGGGGCCTATGAGCAGTTCTTC.

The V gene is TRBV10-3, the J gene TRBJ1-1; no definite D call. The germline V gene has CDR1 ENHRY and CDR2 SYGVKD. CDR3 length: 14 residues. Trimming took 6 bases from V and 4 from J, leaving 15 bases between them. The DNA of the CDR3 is TGTGCCATCAGCTTGGACTATGAGGGCACTGAAGCTTTCTTT. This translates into CAISLDYEGTEAFF.

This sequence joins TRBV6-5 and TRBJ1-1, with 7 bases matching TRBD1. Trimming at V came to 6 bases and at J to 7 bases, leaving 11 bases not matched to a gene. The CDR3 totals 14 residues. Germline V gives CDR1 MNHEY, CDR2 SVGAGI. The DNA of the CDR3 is TGTGCCAGCAGCCGACAACAGGGGATCGGTGAAGCTTTCTTT. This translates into CASSRQQGIGEAFF.

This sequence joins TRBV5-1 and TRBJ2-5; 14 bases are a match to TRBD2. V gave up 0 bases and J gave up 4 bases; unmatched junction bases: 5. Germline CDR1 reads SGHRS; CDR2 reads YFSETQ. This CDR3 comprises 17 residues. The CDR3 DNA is TGCGCCAGCAGCTTGGGGACTGGACTAGCGGGGGGAGAGACCCAGTACTTC. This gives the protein CASSLGTGLAGGETQYF.

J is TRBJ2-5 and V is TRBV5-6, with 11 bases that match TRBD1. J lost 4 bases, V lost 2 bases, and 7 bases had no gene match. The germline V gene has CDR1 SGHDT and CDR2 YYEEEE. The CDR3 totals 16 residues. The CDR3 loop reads CASSFGQGAGTETQYF. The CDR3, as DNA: TGTGCCAGCAGCTTTGGACAGGGGGCTGGGACAGAGACCCAGTACTTC. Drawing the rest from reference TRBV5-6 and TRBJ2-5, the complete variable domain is DAGVTQSPTHLIKTRGQQVTLRCSPKSGHDTVSWYQQALGQGPQFIFQYYEEEERQRGNFPDRFSGHQFPNYSSELNVNALLLGDSALYLCASSFGQGAGTETQYFGPGTRLLVL.

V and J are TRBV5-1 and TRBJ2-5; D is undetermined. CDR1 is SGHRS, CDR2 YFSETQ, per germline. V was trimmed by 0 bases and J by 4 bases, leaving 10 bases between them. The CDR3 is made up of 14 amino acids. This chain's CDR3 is CASSLEQIGETQYF. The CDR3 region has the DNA TGCGCCAGCAGCTTGGAACAGATAGGAGAGACCCAGTACTTC. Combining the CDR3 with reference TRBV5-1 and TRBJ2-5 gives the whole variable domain KAGVTQTPRYLIKTRGQQVTLSCSPISGHRSVSWYQQTPGQGLQFLFEYFSETQRNKGNFPGRFSGRQFSNSRSEMNVSTLELGDSALYLCASSLEQIGETQYFGPGTRLLVL.

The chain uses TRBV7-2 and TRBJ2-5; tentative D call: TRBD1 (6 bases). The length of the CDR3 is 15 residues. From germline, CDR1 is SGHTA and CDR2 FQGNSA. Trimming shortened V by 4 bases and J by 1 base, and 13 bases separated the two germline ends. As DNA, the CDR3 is TGTGCCAGCAGCTCAGGATTGACAGGCCAAGAGACCCAGTACTTC. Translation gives CASSSGLTGQETQYF.

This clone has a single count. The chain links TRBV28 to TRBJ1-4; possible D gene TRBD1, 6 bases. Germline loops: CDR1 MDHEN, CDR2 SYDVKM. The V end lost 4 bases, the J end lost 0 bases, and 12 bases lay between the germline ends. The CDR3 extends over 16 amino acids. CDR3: CASSYDRSATNEKLFF. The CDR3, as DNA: TGTGCCAGCAGTTATGACAGGTCTGCAACTAATGAAAAACTGTTTTTT.

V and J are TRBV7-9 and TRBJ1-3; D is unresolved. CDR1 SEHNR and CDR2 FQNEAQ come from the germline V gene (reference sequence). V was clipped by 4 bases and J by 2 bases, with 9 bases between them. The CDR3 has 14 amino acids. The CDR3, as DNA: TGTGCCAGCAGCTCCGGCGGGCCTGGAAACACCATATATTTT. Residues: CASSSGGPGNTIYF. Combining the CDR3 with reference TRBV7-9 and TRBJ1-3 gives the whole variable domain DTGVSQNPRHKITKRGQNVTFRCDPISEHNRLYWYRQTLGQGPEFLTYFQNEAQLEKSRLLSDRFSAERPKGSFSTLEIQRTEQGDSAMYLCASSSGGPGNTIYFGEGSWLTVV.

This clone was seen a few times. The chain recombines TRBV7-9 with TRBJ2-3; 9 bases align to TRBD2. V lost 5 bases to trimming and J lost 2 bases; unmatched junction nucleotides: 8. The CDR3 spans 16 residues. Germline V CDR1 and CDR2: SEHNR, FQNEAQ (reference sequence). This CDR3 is CASSPRAGGLTDTQYF. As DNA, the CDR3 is TGTGCCAGCAGCCCCCGAGCGGGGGGACTCACAGATACGCAGTATTTT. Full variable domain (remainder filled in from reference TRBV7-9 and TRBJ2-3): DTGVSQNPRHKITKRGQNVTFRCDPISEHNRLYWYRQTLGQGPEFLTYFQNEAQLEKSRLLSDRFSAERPKGSFSTLEIQRTEQGDSAMYLCASSPRAGGLTDTQYFGPGTRLTVL.

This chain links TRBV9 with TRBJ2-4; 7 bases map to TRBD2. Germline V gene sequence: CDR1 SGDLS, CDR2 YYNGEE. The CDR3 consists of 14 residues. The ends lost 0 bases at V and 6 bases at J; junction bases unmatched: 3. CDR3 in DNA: TGTGCCAGCAGCGTAGGGGAGGGGAGAAACATTCAGTACTTC. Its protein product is CASSVGEGRNIQYF.

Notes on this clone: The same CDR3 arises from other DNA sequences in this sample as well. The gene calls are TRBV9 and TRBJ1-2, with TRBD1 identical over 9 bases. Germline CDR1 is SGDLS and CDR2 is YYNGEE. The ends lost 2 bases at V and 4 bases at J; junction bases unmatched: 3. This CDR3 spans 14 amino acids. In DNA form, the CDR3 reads TGTGCCAGCAGCGTGGGACAGGGTACCTATGGCTACACCTTC. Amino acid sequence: CASSVGQGTYGYTF.

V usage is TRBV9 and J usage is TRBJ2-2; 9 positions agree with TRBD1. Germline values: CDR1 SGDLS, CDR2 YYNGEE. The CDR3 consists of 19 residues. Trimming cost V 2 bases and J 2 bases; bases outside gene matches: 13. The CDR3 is CASSVEGTPGQGNTGELFF. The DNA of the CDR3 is TGTGCCAGCAGCGTGGAAGGGACTCCGGGACAGGGAAACACCGGGGAGCTGTTTTTT.

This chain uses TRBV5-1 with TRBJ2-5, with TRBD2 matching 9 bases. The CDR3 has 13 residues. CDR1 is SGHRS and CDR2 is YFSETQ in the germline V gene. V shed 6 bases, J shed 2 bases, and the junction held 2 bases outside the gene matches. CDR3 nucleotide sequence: TGCGCCAGCACAGCGGGAGGTCAAGAGACCCAGTACTTC. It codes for CASTAGGQETQYF. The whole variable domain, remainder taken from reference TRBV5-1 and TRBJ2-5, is KAGVTQTPRYLIKTRGQQVTLSCSPISGHRSVSWYQQTPGQGLQFLFEYFSETQRNKGNFPGRFSGRQFSNSRSEMNVSTLELGDSALYLCASTAGGQETQYFGPGTRLLVL.

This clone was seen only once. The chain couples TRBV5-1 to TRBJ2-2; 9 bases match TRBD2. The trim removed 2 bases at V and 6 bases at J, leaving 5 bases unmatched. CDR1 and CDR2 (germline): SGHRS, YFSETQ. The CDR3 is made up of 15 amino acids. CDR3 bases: TGCGCCAGCAGCTTCACCGGGACTAGCTCCGGGGAGCTGTTTTTT. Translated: CASSFTGTSSGELFF.

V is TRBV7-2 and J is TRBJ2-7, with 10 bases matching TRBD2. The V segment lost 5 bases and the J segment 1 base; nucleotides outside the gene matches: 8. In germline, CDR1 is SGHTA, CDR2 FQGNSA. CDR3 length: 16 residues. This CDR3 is CASSPDSTSGSYEQYF. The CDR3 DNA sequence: TGTGCCAGCAGCCCCGACTCGACTAGCGGGTCCTACGAGCAGTACTTC.

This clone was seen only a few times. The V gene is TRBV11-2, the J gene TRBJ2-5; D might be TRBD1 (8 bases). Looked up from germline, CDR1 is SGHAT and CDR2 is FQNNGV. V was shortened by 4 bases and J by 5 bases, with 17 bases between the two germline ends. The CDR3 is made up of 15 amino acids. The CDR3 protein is CASSSYRGRGETQYF. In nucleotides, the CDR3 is TGTGCCAGCAGCTCCTACAGGGGGAGGGGGGAGACCCAGTACTTC.

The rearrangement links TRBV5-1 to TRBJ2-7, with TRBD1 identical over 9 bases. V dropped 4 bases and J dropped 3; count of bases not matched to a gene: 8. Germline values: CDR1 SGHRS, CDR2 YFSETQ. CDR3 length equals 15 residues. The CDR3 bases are TGCGCCAGCAGCGAAGCGACAGGGGGGGACTACGAGCAGTACTTC. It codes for CASSEATGGDYEQYF.

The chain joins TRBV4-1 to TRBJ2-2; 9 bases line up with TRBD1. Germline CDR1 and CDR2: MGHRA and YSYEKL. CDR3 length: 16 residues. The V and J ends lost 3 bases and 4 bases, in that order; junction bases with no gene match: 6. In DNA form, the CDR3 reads TGCGCCAGCAGCCAGCGAGGGACAGGGCTCACCGGGGAGCTGTTTTTT. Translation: CASSQRGTGLTGELFF.

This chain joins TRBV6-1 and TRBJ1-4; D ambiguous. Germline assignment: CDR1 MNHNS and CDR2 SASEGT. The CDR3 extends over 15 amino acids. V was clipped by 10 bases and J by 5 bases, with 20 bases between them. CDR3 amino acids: CATSRTVSRNEKLFF. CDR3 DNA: TGTGCCACCTCCCGTACAGTTTCCCGCAATGAAAAACTGTTTTTT.

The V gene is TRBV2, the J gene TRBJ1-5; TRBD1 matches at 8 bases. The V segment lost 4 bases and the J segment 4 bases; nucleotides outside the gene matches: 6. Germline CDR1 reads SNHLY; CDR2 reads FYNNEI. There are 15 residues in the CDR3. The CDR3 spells CASSVRTGRNQPQHF. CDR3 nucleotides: TGTGCCAGCAGTGTAAGGACAGGGCGGAATCAGCCCCAGCATTTT. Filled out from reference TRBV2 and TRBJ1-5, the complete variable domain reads EPEVTQTPSHQVTQMGQEVILRCVPISNHLYFYWYRQILGQKVEFLVSFYNNEISEKSEIFDDQFSVERPDGSNFTLKIRSTKLEDSAMYFCASSVRTGRNQPQHFGDGTRLSIL.

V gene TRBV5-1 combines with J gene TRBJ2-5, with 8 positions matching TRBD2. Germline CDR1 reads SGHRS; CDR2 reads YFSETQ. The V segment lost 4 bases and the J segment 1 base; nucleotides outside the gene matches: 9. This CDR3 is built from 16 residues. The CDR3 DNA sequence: TGCGCCAGCAGCCAGGGACTAGTTACCTTCCAAGAGACCCAGTACTTC. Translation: CASSQGLVTFQETQYF.

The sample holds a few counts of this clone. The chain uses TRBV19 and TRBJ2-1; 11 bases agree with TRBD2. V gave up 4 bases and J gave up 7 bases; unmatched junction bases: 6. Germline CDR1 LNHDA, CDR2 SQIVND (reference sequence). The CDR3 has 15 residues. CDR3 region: CASSKLAGEKNEQFF. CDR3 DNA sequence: TGTGCCAGTAGTAAACTAGCGGGGGAAAAAAATGAGCAGTTCTTC.